This T cell receptor beta chain was found in a study of blood T cells in healthy people across ages (dated by TCRdb to between 2015 and 2017). Regarding the research as a whole: In model experiments, template switching captured roughly one uniquely barcoded TCR beta cDNA molecule for every two T cells. To avoid experimental bias, donors of different ages were distributed randomly across sequencing lanes. Two additional independent replicas of 1 million unique cDNA reads from the same blood draw were analyzed for two donors (one aged 18 to 30 and one aged 80 or older). Donors were grouped into four age groups: young (average 16 years), middle-aged (around 39), aged (around 60) and long-lived (over 80). To track age-related changes in TCR beta repertoire diversity, the study relied on deep sequencing normalized with unique cDNA molecular identifiers.

CDR3 length: 13 amino acids, cysteine to phenylalanine. Only CDR3 DNA is held: 39 bases, read in frame from base 1. Deletion took 4 bases off V and 5 bases off J, with a span of 8 bases between the germline ends. CDR1 and CDR2 were assigned from the germline V gene (reference sequence) as LGHDT and YNNKEL. Comments on this clonotype: Its target antigen remains unknown. Base qualities are not recorded, but no much larger clone differs from it by a single base.

Donors were 39 systemically healthy Caucasian individuals from Russia aged roughly 6 to 90 years. Around 10 milliliters of peripheral blood were drawn from each donor into EDTA-treated Vacutainer tubes. Ficoll-Paque density-gradient centrifugation was used to isolate PBMCs, with at least 7 million obtained per sample. Total RNA, at least 6 micrograms per sample, was extracted from PBMCs with Trizol reagent. The percentages of naive CD45RAhigh/CD27high T cells were determined by flow cytometry on a PBMC aliquot from every donor. Libraries were made using 5' RACE. Instrument used: Illumina HiSeq 2500. A second PCR of roughly 6 to 12 cycles was performed with a sample-barcoded 5' primer and a J-beta primer mix. A template-switch 5' adaptor carrying 12 random nucleotides introduced a unique molecular identifier onto each TCR beta cDNA molecule. Each sample yielded at least 3 million CDR3-containing paired-end reads. The Mint cDNA synthesis kit, primed by a TRBC-specific oligonucleotide, was used to synthesize first-strand cDNA from all RNA. Following uracil-DNA glycosylase treatment, a first 18-cycle PCR with universal primers M1SS and BC2_uni_R was performed on all cDNA. In the original analysis: Each sample was normalized by randomly selecting 1 million high-quality reads, each carrying a distinct molecular identifier. Instead of being binned into consensus sequences, reads with shared molecular identifiers were discarded. MiTCR, with a Q25 quality threshold and the strictest error-elimination algorithm, was used for CDR3 identification, clonotype clustering and error correction. A nonparametric unseen species model with Euler transformation was used to estimate a lower bound on total TCR beta diversity. The public reads were reanalyzed by TCRdb: fastp trimming at Q25, MiXCR alignment, in-frame beta chains only. Each CDR3 protein appears once, grouped with its most common genes and DNA. It is TCRdb's table, rather than the study itself, that gives the V and J calls and clone size. The sample table contains fewer than 800,000 distinct CDR3 sequences; only one count was recorded for around 20% of them. Of the sample, approximately 3.7% falls within the top ten clones.

The full study reports these points: The percentage of naive T cells measured by flow cytometry correlated strongly with observed TCR beta diversity. Compared with the aged group, the long-lived group had more naive CD4+ T cells, fewer expanded clones and increased TCR diversity, suggesting age selection. Estimates of total diversity based on one million sequenced T cells were regarded as lower bounds and as underestimates. Observed TCR beta diversity per million T cells fell roughly linearly with age, and a significant reduction was already apparent by age roughly 41. Bulk unsorted PBMC profiling prevented conclusive comparison of naive and antigen-experienced compartments. The CMV infection status of donors was not known, potentially confounding age-related changes in expanded clonotypes.

Recombination joined TRBV3-1 with TRBJ2-2; the D gene lacks a confident call. The sequenced material came from blood. This sequence originates from a man between 65 and 85 years old in good health. The CDR3 loop reads CASSRTDTGELFF. The bases are TGTGCCAGCAGCCGGACCGATACCGGGGAGCTGTTTTTT.